Following are 30 T cell receptor beta chains from one sample sequenced in a study of cytotoxic CD8 clonotypes in ibrutinib-treated CLL. Repertoires were generated with immunoSEQ multiplex PCR, while TCRdb's copy carries only in-frame clones and drops some. The sample yields 70,000 to 85,000 clones, 80% seen once. Sequenced here: PBMCs, sampled at disease progression, from a patient treated with ibrutinib. These receptors were collected from a human donor with chronic lymphocytic leukemia.

The chain combines TRBV4-2 with TRBJ2-1, with D tentatively TRBD2 (6 bases). V dropped 0 bases and J dropped 6 bases, with 12 bases sitting between them. CDR1 LGHNA and CDR2 YNFKEQ come from the germline V gene. The CDR3 is made up of 15 amino acids. As DNA, the CDR3 is TGTGCCAGCAGCCAAGAAGTTACTAGCTTCAATGAGCAGTTCTTC. Protein product: CASSQEVTSFNEQFF.

V is TRBV1 and J is TRBJ2-5; whether TRBD2, the table's D call, matches the DNA was not checked. TRBV1 is a listed pseudogene. The CDR3 extends over 15 amino acids. In nucleotides, the CDR3 is TGCACCAGCAGGGGACTAGCGGGGGGTCTGGAGACCCAGTACTTC. This sequence encodes CTSRGLAGGLETQYF.

Judged by abundance, this clone is hyperexpanded. The genes are TRBV6-1 and TRBJ2-5, with 10 bases identical to TRBD1. Germline V gene data show CDR1 as MNHNS and CDR2 as SASEGT. The V and J ends lost 6 bases and 6 bases, in that order; junction bases with no gene match: 4. The CDR3 covers 13 residues. CDR3 residues: CASRRGQGKTQYF. The CDR3 DNA sequence: TGTGCCAGCAGGAGGGGACAGGGGAAGACCCAGTACTTC.

The J gene is TRBJ1-3, the V gene TRBV7-6; D uncertain. The V end lost 5 bases, the J end lost 6 bases, and 17 bases lay between the germline ends. The germline V gene has CDR1 SGHVS and CDR2 FNYEAQ. CDR3 length equals 15 residues. The CDR3 DNA sequence: TGTGCCAGCAGCCGCCTGGGGTCTGAGTTAAACACCATATATTTT. Translated, it gives CASSRLGSELNTIYF.

The chain employs TRBV27 and TRBJ2-7; 10 bases are shared with TRBD2. The CDR3 spans 15 residues. The V gene's germline CDR1 is MNHEY and CDR2 SMNVEV (reference sequence). V trimming: 5 bases; J trimming: 7 bases; junction bases outside the gene matches: 11. CDR3 bases: TGTGCCAGCAGTGAAGTAGCGGGGGGACCTGGTGAGCAGTACTTC. Its protein product is CASSEVAGGPGEQYF.

The DNA for the CDR3 is TGCGCCAGCAGCCCGATGGGGACAGGGGGCTTCGCTGAAGCTTTCTTT. It codes for CASSPMGTGGFAEAFF. The V call is TRBV4-1, the J call TRBJ1-1; TRBD1 aligns across 12 bases. The CDR3 is 16 residues long. From germline, CDR1 is MGHRA and CDR2 YSYEKL. Unmatched junction bases numbered 9, after V lost 4 bases and J lost 6 bases.

This clone occurred once. The chain has TRBV5-1 and TRBJ2-4; perhaps TRBD2 as D (6 bases). Germline CDR1 reads SGHRS; CDR2 reads YFSETQ. The V and J ends lost 6 bases and 16 bases respectively, with 23 bases between them. This CDR3 comprises 13 residues. The chain's CDR3 is CASNQGEGAGQYF. In DNA, the CDR3 is TGCGCCAGCAACCAAGGTGAGGGAGCGGGTCAATACTTC.

The chain's CDR3 is CASSLMVSGASGRETQYF. The CDR3 DNA reads TGTGCCAGCAGCCTTATGGTTTCTGGGGCTAGCGGGAGAGAGACCCAGTACTTC. V usage is TRBV11-1 and J usage is TRBJ2-5; TRBD2 matches at 10 bases. With 5 bases clipped from V and 4 bases from J, the junction kept 16 bases outside the gene matches. The CDR3 totals 18 residues. Per germline, CDR1 SGHAT and CDR2 FQDESV (reference sequence).

The J gene is TRBJ1-5, the V gene TRBV7-2; D is unclear. Germline V gives CDR1 SGHTA, CDR2 FQGNSA. Trimming pared 5 bases from V and 1 base from J, leaving 9 bases between. This CDR3 has 14 amino acids. Written as DNA, the CDR3 is TGTGCCAGCAGCAGACACCCGAGCAATCAGCCCCAGCATTTT. Translated: CASSRHPSNQPQHF.

The V gene is TRBV4-1, the J gene TRBJ1-5; D is undetermined. V dropped 0 bases and J dropped 4 bases, with 1 base sitting between them. CDR1 is MGHRA and CDR2 is YSYEKL in the germline V gene. The length of the CDR3 is 12 residues. The CDR3 is CASSQENQPQHF. CDR3 bases: TGCGCCAGCAGCCAAGAAAATCAGCCCCAGCATTTT.

By its share, this clone is medium-sized. The rearrangement uses TRBV4-2 and TRBJ2-7; 9 bases line up with TRBD2. Germline CDR1 is LGHNA and CDR2 is YNFKEQ. V gave up 0 bases and J gave up 8 bases; unmatched junction bases: 8. The CDR3 has 15 residues. CDR3 in DNA: TGTGCCAGCAGCCAAGAAGCGGGGGGACCTACGAAGCAGTACTTC. Protein: CASSQEAGGPTKQYF.

The J gene is TRBJ1-1, the V gene TRBV18; D possibly corresponds to TRBD1 (6 bases). Trimming removed 5 bases from V and 7 bases from J, with 14 bases in between. CDR3 length equals 13 residues. CDR1 KGHSH and CDR2 LQKENI come from the germline V gene. Written as DNA, the CDR3 is TGTGCCAGCTCAAATCAGGGGTTGGTTGAAGCTTTCTTT. Translation: CASSNQGLVEAFF.

Many counts were recorded for this clone. The chain is built from TRBV28 and TRBJ2-1; tentative D call: TRBD2 (5 bases). The length of the CDR3 is 15 residues. Germline loops: CDR1 MDHEN, CDR2 SYDVKM. V was pared by 3 bases and J by 0 bases, with 9 bases between. CDR3 DNA: TGTGCCAGCAGTTTGCTAGGGAGCTCCTACAATGAGCAGTTCTTC. Its protein is CASSLLGSSYNEQFF.

The chain uses TRBV6-1 and TRBJ1-6; tentative D call: TRBD1 (5 bases). Germline-derived CDR1 and CDR2 are MNHNS and SASEGT. V lost 6 bases, J lost 7 bases, and 10 bases lay in between. The CDR3 consists of 13 residues. The CDR3 sequence: CASRKGRNSPLHF. CDR3 sequence (DNA): TGTGCCAGCAGAAAGGGACGGAATTCACCCCTCCACTTT.

This clone was seen only a few times. This rearrangement joins TRBV2 to TRBJ1-4, with 9 bases that match TRBD1. The CDR3 spans 18 residues. The V gene end was trimmed by 2 bases and the J gene end by 0 bases; junction bases not matched to a gene: 7. Germline V CDR1 and CDR2: SNHLY, FYNNEI. CDR3 in DNA: TGTGCCAGCAGTGAACGGGACAGGGTAATCGCAACTAATGAAAAACTGTTTTTT. Encoded protein: CASSERDRVIATNEKLFF.

CDR3 nucleotide sequence: TGTGCCAGCAGCGTAGGCAGCAATGAGCAGTTCTTC. It specifies CASSVGSNEQFF. The J gene is TRBJ2-1, the V gene TRBV9; D not certain. There are 12 residues in the CDR3. Trimming cost V 0 bases and J 6 bases, with 4 bases left between them. Germline V CDR1 and CDR2: SGDLS, YYNGEE. Together with reference TRBV9 and TRBJ2-1, the CDR3 gives the full variable domain: DSGVTQTPKHLITATGQRVTLRCSPRSGDLSVYWYQQSLDQGLQFLIQYYNGEERAKGNILERFSAQQFPDLHSELNLSSLELGDSALYFCASSVGSNEQFFGPGTRLTVL.

This chain connects TRBV5-1 to TRBJ2-5; 14 nucleotides line up with TRBD2. The junction had 5 bases not matched to a gene; V was cut back by 4 bases and J by 0 bases. The CDR3 runs to 17 residues. Germline CDR1 and CDR2: SGHRS and YFSETQ. CDR3 in amino acids: CASSLRTSGRYQETQYF. In nucleotides, the CDR3 is TGCGCCAGCAGCCTACGGACTAGCGGGAGGTACCAAGAGACCCAGTACTTC. Filled out from reference TRBV5-1 and TRBJ2-5, the complete variable domain reads KAGVTQTPRYLIKTRGQQVTLSCSPISGHRSVSWYQQTPGQGLQFLFEYFSETQRNKGNFPGRFSGRQFSNSRSEMNVSTLELGDSALYLCASSLRTSGRYQETQYFGPGTRLLVL.

The chain links TRBV7-2 to TRBJ1-6, with D possibly TRBD1 on 5 matching bases. The V end was cut by 0 bases, the J end by 18 bases, with 21 bases between. Looked up from germline, CDR1 is SGHTA and CDR2 is FQGNSA. The CDR3 is 15 amino acids. The CDR3 coding sequence is TGTGCCAGCAGCTTAGCGCAGGGCTTGATGTGGGAGGGCCACTTT. This codes for CASSLAQGLMWEGHF.

The rearrangement uses TRBV19 and TRBJ1-1; the D gene is possibly TRBD1 (5 bases). The V gene lost 3 bases and the J gene lost 7 bases, with 12 bases spanning the gap. Germline loops: CDR1 LNHDA, CDR2 SQIVND (reference sequence). This CDR3 region has 13 residues. DNA of the CDR3: TGTGCCAGTAGTATGAGAGGTGGGGGTGAAGCTTTCTTT. This encodes CASSMRGGGEAFF.

The chain uses TRBV11-2 and TRBJ1-2; 9 bases match TRBD1. CDR1 is SGHAT and CDR2 is FQNNGV in the germline V gene. This CDR3 has 15 residues. The junction had 8 bases not matched to a gene; V was cut back by 6 bases and J by 3 bases. The CDR3 sequence: CASSTGTGSYYGYTF. CDR3 sequence (DNA): TGTGCCAGCAGTACCGGGACAGGGTCTTACTATGGCTACACCTTC. Complete variable domain (other parts from reference TRBV11-2 and TRBJ1-2): EAGVAQSPRYKIIEKRQSVAFWCNPISGHATLYWYQQILGQGPKLLIQFQNNGVVDDSQLPKDRFSAERLKGVDSTLKIQPAKLEDSAVYLCASSTGTGSYYGYTFGSGTRLTVV.

The chain combines TRBV28 with TRBJ1-2, with D uncertain. Trimming cost V 3 bases and J 8 bases, with 10 bases left between them. This CDR3 has 12 amino acids. Germline CDR1 is MDHEN and CDR2 is SYDVKM. Written as DNA, the CDR3 is TGTGCCAGCAGTTTGACAACTGGCGGCTACACCTTC. Its protein is CASSLTTGGYTF.

This clone is a singleton in its sample. The chain employs TRBV7-8 and TRBJ2-4; a possible D gene is TRBD1 (6 bases). Germline CDR1 is SGHVS and CDR2 is FQNEAQ. This CDR3 comprises 14 residues. The ends were cut back, 5 bases at V and 10 bases at J, with 18 bases in the middle. The DNA for the CDR3 is TGTGCCAGCAGCCAGAGACCGGACAGCTCAATTCAGTACTTC. Amino acid sequence: CASSQRPDSSIQYF. The full variable domain, its missing parts supplied by reference TRBV7-8 and TRBJ2-4, is GAGVSQSPRYKVAKRGQDVALRCDPISGHVSLFWYQQALGQGPEFLTYFQNEAQLDKSGLPSDRFFAERPEGSVSTLKIQRTQQEDSAVYLCASSQRPDSSIQYFGAGTRLSVL.

The rearrangement uses TRBV4-1 and TRBJ2-2, with a weak D call TRBD2 (5 bases). Germline-derived CDR1 and CDR2 are MGHRA and YSYEKL. The CDR3 totals 14 residues. Trimming stripped 2 bases from V and 6 bases from J, with 10 bases between. CDR3 sequence (DNA): TGCGCCAGCAGCCAATGGTCCGGGGCCGGGGAGCTGTTTTTT. Protein sequence: CASSQWSGAGELFF.

The rearrangement links TRBV10-1 to TRBJ2-5; TRBD2 matches 11 bases. V shed 5 bases and J 5 bases; nucleotides not matched to a gene: 1. The CDR3 consists of 13 residues. Germline CDR1 reads WNHNN; CDR2 reads SYGVQD (reference sequence). The CDR3 protein is CASSLAGGETQYF. DNA of the CDR3: TGCGCCAGCAGTTTAGCGGGGGGGGAGACCCAGTACTTC.

CDR3 sequence reads: CASSLLGEAQPQHF. The CDR3, as DNA: TGCGCCAGCAGCTTGCTCGGTGAGGCTCAGCCCCAGCATTTT. The chain links TRBV5-1 to TRBJ1-5; D is undetermined. In germline, CDR1 is SGHRS, CDR2 YFSETQ. V dropped 1 base and J dropped 6 bases, with 11 bases sitting between them. CDR3 length equals 14 residues.

CDR3 nucleotide sequence: TGCGCCAGCAGCCAAGCAACCTACGAGCAGTACTTC. This codes for CASSQATYEQYF. The genes are TRBV5-1 and TRBJ2-7; D gene ambiguous. The CDR3 runs 12 residues. From germline, CDR1 is SGHRS and CDR2 YFSETQ. V was clipped by 4 bases and J by 2 bases, with 7 bases between them.

This clone was seen more than once but under ten times. This sequence joins TRBV5-5 and TRBJ1-1; 8 positions agree with TRBD1. The CDR3 has 15 amino acids. Germline V lookup: CDR1 SGHKS, CDR2 YYEKEE (reference sequence). V dropped 4 bases and J dropped 4; count of bases not matched to a gene: 9. CDR3 in amino acids: CASSQQGVRVTEAFF. CDR3 sequence (DNA): TGTGCCAGCAGCCAACAGGGGGTAAGGGTCACTGAAGCTTTCTTT.

V gene TRBV27 combines with J gene TRBJ1-3; 7 bases are a match to TRBD1. Trimming cost V 6 bases and J 3 bases; bases outside gene matches: 2. From germline, CDR1 is MNHEY and CDR2 SMNVEV (reference sequence). The CDR3 spans 13 residues. The CDR3 DNA follows: TGTGCCAGCAGCGACAGGGTTGGAAACACCATATATTTT. Translation: CASSDRVGNTIYF.

The chain uses TRBV4-2 and TRBJ1-4; the match to TRBD1 covers 7 bases. Germline loops: CDR1 LGHNA, CDR2 YNFKEQ. The CDR3 is made up of 16 amino acids. The V segment lost 1 base and the J segment 8 bases; nucleotides outside the gene matches: 10. In DNA, the CDR3 is TGTGCCAGCAGCCAAGGCGTGGCAGGGGGTCGGGAAAAACTGTTTTTT. It specifies CASSQGVAGGREKLFF.

This chain joins TRBV7-8 and TRBJ2-7; tentatively, D is TRBD1 or TRBD2 (6 bases each). CDR1 SGHVS and CDR2 FQNEAQ come from the germline V gene. The length of the CDR3 is 14 residues. Trimming removed 6 bases at V and 2 bases at J, with 14 bases between. CDR3 sequence reads: CASSRRDKTYEQYF. The CDR3 bases are TGTGCCAGCAGTCGGCGGGACAAGACCTACGAGCAGTACTTC.